Sequencing of this T cell receptor beta chain was carried out in a study of cytomegalovirus exposure and HLA in healthy donors. As for the study in general: Earlier sequencing of some 180 million T cells yielded around 120 million unique TCR beta sequences.

General observations from the study: The likely explanation for a cluster of highly shared sequence variants was sequencing artifact. TCR beta sequences reportedly predicted most subjects' HLA-A and HLA-B alleles accurately.

Trimming removed 8 bases from V and 8 bases from J, with 13 bases in between. This CDR3 region has 13 residues. CDR1 and CDR2 (germline): LNHDA, SQIVND (reference sequence). As to this clone: Antigen specificity is unknown.

Both 60 Vbeta primers and 13 Jbeta primers went into the PCR. The data were produced by immunoSEQ multiplex PCR, yet TCRdb's version contains in-frame clones alone and is incomplete. The table shows some 130,000 clones, with roughly four fifths occurring only once. The V gene is TRBV19, the J gene TRBJ1-6; weak D call: TRBD1 (6 bases). The sequence derives from a male donor in good health and CMV-seronegative. Sequenced sample: PBMCs. DNA for the CDR3: TGTGCCAGTCAACAGGACAGCTATTCACCCCTCCACTTT. This gives the protein CASQQDSYSPLHF.